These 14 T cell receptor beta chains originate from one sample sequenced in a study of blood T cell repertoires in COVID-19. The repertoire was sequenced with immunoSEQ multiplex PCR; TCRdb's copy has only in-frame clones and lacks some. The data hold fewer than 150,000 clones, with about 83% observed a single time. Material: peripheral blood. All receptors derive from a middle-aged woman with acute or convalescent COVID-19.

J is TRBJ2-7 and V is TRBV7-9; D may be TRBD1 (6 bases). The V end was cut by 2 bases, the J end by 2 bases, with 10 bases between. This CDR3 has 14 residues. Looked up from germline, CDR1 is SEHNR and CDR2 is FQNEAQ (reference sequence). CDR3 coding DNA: TGTGCCAGCAGCTTAACTGGGGACACCTACGAGCAGTACTTC. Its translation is CASSLTGDTYEQYF.

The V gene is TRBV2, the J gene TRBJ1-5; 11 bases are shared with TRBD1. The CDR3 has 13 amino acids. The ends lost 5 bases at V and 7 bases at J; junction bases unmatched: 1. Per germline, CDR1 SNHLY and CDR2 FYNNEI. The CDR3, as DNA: TGTGCCAGCAGTCGGACAGGGGGCCAGCCCCAGCATTTT. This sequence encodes CASSRTGGQPQHF. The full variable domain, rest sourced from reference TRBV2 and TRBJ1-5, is EPEVTQTPSHQVTQMGQEVILRCVPISNHLYFYWYRQILGQKVEFLVSFYNNEISEKSEIFDDQFSVERPDGSNFTLKIRSTKLEDSAMYFCASSRTGGQPQHFGDGTRLSIL.

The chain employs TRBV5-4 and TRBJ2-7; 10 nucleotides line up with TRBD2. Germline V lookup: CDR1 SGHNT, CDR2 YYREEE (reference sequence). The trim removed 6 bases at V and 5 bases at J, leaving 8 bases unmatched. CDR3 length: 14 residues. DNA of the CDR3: TGTGCCAGCAACTCTGGGACTAGCGTCGACGAGCAGTACTTC. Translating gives CASNSGTSVDEQYF.

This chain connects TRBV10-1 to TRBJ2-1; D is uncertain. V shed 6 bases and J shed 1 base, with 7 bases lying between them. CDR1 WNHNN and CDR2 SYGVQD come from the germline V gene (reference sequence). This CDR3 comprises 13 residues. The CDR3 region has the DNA TGCGCCAGCAGGGGCAGGTCCTACAATGAGCAGTTCTTC. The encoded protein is CASRGRSYNEQFF.

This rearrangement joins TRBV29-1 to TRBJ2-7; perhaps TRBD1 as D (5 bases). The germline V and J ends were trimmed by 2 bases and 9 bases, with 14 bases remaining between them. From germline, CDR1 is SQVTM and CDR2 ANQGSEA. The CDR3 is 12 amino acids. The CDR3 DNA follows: TGCAGCGTTGAAAGGGGTACTCGACTGCAGTACTTC. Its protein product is CSVERGTRLQYF.

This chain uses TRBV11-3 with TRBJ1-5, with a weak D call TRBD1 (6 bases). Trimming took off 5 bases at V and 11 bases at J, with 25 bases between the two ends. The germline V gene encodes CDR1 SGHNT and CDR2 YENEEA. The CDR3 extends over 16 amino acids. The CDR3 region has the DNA TGTGCCAGCAGCCTAAACAGGGCCCGTCAATCTTTAGCCCAGCATTTT. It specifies CASSLNRARQSLAQHF.

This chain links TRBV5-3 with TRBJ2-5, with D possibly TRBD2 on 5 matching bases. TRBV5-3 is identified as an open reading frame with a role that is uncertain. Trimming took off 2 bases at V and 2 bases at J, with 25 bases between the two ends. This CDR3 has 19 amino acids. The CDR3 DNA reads TGTGCCAGAAGCTTTGAGGGTCGAAGTATATGGACGGAGCAAGAGACCCAGTACTTC. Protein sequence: CARSFEGRSIWTEQETQYF.

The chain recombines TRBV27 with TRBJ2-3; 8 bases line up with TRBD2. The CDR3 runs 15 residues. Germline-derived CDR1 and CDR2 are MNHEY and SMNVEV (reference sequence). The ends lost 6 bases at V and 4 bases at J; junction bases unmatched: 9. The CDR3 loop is CASRPGTSMADTQYF. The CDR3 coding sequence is TGTGCCAGCAGGCCCGGGACTAGTATGGCAGATACGCAGTATTTT.

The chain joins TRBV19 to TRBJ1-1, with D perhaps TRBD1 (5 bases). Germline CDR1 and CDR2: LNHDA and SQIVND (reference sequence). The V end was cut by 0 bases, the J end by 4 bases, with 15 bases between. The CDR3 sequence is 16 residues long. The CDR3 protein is CASSIDRGGGRTEAFF. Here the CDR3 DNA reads TGTGCCAGTAGTATAGATCGGGGGGGTGGGCGCACTGAAGCTTTCTTT.

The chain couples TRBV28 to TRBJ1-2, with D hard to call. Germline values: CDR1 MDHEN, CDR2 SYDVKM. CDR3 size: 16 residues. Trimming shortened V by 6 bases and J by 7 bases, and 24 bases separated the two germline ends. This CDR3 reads CASRGGERDGLGGYTF. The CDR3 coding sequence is TGTGCCAGCAGGGGTGGTGAGAGGGATGGGCTCGGTGGCTACACCTTC.

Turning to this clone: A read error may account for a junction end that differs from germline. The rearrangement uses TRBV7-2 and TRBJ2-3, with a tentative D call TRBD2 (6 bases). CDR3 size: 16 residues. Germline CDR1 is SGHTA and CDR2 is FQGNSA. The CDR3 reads CASNLYGGTHSDTQYF. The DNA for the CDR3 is TGTGCCAGCAACTTATACGGGGGTACCCATTCCGATACGCAGTATTTT.

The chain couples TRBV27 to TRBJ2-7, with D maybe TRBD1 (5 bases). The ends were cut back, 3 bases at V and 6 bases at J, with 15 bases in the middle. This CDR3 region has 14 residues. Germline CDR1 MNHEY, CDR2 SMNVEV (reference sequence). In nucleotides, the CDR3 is TGTGCCAGCAGTTTGGGGCAGGCAAGGGGCGAGCAGTACTTC. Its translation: CASSLGQARGEQYF.

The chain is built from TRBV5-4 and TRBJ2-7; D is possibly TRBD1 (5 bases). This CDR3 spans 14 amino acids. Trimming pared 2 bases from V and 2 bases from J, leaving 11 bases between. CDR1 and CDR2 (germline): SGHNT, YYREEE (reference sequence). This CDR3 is CASSFNSRAYEQYF. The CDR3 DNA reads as TGTGCCAGCAGCTTTAATTCCAGGGCCTACGAGCAGTACTTC. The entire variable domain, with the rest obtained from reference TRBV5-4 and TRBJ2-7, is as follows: ETGVTQSPTHLIKTRGQQVTLRCSSQSGHNTVSWYQQALGQGPQFIFQYYREEENGRGNFPPRFSGLQFPNYSSELNVNALELDDSALYLCASSFNSRAYEQYFGPGTRLTVT.

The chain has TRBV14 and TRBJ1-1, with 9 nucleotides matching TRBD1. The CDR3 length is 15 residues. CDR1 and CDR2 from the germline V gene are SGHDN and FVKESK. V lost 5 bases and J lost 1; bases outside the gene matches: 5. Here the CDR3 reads CASSGGTGRNTEAFF. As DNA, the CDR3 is TGTGCCAGCAGCGGAGGGACAGGGAGGAACACTGAAGCTTTCTTT.